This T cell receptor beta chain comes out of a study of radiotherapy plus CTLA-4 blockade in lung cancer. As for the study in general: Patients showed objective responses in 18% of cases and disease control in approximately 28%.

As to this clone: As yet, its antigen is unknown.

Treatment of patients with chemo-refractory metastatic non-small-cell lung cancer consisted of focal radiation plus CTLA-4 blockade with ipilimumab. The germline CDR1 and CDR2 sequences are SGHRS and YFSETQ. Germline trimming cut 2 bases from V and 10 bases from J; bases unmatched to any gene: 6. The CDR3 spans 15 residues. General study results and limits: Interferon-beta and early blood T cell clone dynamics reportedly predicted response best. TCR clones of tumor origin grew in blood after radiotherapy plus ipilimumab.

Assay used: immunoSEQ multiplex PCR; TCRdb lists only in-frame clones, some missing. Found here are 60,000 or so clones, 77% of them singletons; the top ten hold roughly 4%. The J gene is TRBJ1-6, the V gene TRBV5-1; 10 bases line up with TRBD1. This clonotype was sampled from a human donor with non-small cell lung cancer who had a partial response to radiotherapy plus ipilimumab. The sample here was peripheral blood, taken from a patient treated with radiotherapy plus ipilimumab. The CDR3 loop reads CASSFLGQGKSPLHF. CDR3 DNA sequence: TGCGCCAGCAGCTTTCTGGGACAGGGGAAATCACCCCTCCACTTT.